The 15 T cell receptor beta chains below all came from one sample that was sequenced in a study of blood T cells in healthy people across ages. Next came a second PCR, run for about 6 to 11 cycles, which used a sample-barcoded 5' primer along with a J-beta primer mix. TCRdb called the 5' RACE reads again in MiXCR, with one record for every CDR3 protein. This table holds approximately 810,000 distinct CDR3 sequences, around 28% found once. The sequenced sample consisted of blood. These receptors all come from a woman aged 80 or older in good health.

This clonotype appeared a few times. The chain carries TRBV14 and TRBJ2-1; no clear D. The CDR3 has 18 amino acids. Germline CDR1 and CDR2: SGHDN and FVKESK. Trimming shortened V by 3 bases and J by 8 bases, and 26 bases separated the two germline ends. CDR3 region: CASSQASRVFPLFHEQFF. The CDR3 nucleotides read TGTGCCAGCAGCCAGGCGTCACGGGTTTTTCCTCTCTTCCATGAGCAGTTCTTC.

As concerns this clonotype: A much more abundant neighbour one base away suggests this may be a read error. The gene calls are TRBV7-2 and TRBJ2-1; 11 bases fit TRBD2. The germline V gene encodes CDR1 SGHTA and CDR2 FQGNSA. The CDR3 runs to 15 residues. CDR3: CACSPNSGGAFEQFF. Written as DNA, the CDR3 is TGTGCCTGCAGCCCTAATAGCGGGGGGGCCTTCGAGCAGTTCTTC.

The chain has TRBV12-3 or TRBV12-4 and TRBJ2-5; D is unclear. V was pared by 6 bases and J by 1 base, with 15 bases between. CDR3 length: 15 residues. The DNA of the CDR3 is TGTGCCAGCAGCCCGTATCGTAGATGCCAAGAGACCCAGTACTTC. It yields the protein CASSPYRRCQETQYF.

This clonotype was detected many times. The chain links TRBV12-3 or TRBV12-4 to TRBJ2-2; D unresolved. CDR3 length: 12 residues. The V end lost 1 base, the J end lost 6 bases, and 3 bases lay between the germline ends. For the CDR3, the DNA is TGTGCCAGCAGTTTAGGTGCCGGGGAGCTGTTTTTT. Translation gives CASSLGAGELFF.

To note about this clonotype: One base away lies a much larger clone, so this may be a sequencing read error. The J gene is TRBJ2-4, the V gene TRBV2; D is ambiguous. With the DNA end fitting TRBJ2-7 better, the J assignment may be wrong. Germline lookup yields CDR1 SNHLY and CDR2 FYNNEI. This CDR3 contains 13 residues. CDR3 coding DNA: TGTGCCAGCAGTGAAGATGGGGAACACGAGCAGTACTTC. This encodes CASSEDGEHEQYF.

The CDR3 loop reads CASSYGTGSTDTQYF. For the CDR3, the DNA is TGCGCCAGCAGCTACGGGACAGGTAGCACAGATACGCAGTATTTT. The chain is built from TRBV4-3 and TRBJ2-3, with 8 nucleotides matching TRBD1. The CDR3 covers 15 residues. V shed 5 bases and J 0 bases; nucleotides not matched to a gene: 4. Looked up from germline, CDR1 is LGHNA and CDR2 is YSLEER.

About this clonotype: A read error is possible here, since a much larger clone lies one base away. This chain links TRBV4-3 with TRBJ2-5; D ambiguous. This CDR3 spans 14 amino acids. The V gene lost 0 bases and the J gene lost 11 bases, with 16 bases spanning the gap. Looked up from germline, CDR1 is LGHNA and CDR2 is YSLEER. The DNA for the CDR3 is TGCGCCAGCAGCCAAGAACAGCCATACAATGAGCAGTACTTC. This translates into CASSQEQPYNEQYF.

DNA of the CDR3: TGTGCCAGCAGTTTACGGTCGATAGCGGGGGGCTACAATGAGCAGTTCTTC. This encodes CASSLRSIAGGYNEQFF. The V and J genes are TRBV12-3 or TRBV12-4 and TRBJ2-1; TRBD2 aligns across 10 bases. The CDR3 has 17 residues. Unmatched junction bases numbered 7, after V lost 2 bases and J lost 3 bases.

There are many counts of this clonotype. CDR3 sequence (DNA): TGTGCCAGCAGGCGAGGGGGTAGCGGGCCACAAGAGACCCAGTACTTC. Protein sequence: CASRRGGSGPQETQYF. The chain combines TRBV6-2 or TRBV6-3 with TRBJ2-5, with a possible D match to TRBD2 (7 bases). The V gene lost 6 bases and the J gene lost 2 bases, with 19 bases spanning the gap. Germline CDR1 MNHEY, CDR2 SVGEGT. This CDR3 has 16 residues.

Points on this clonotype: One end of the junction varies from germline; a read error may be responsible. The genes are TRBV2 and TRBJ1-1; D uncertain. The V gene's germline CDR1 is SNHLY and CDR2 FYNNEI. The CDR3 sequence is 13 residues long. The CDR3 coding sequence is TGTGCCAGCGATGAGACATCGAACGCTGAAGCTTTCTTT. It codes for CASDETSNAEAFF.

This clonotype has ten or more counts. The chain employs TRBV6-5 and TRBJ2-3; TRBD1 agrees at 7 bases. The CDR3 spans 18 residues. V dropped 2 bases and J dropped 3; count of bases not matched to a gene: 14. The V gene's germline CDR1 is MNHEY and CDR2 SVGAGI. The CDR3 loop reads CASSYTKYDRVETDTQYF. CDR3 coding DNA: TGTGCCAGCAGTTACACCAAATACGACAGGGTTGAAACAGATACGCAGTATTTT.

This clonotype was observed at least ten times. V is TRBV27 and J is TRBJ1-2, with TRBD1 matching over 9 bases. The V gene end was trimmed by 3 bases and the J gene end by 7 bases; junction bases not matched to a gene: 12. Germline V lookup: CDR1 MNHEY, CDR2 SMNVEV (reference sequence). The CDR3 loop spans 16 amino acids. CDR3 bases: TGTGCCAGCAGTTTCTCCGGGACAGGGAAACGGAGTGGCTACACCTTC. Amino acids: CASSFSGTGKRSGYTF.

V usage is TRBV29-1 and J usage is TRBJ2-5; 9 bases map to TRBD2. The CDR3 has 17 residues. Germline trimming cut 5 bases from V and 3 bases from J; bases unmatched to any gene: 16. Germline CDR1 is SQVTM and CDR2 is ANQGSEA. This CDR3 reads CSVFTSGGLATKETQYF. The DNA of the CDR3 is TGCAGCGTTTTCACCAGCGGGGGGCTCGCCACCAAAGAGACCCAGTACTTC.

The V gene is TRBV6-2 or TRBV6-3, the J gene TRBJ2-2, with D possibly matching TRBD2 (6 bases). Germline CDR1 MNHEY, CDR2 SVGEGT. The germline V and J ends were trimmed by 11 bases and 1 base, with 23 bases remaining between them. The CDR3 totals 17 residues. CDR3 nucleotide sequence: TGTGCCGGACACTCTCCATCAGGGCGGGAGAACACCGGGGAGCTGTTTTTT. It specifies CAGHSPSGRENTGELFF.

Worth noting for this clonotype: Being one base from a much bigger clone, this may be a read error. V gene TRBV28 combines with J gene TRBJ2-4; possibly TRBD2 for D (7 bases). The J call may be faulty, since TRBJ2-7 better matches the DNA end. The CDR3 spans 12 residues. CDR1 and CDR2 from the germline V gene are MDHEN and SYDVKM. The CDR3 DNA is TGTGCCAGCAATAGGGGGGGCTACGAGCAGTACTTC. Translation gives CASNRGGYEQYF.